These 26 T cell receptor beta chains came from one sample sequenced in a study of cytomegalovirus exposure and HLA in healthy donors. The PCR was carried out with 60 Vbeta primers and 13 Jbeta primers. Only in-frame clones appear in the TCRdb table, and some are missing; sequencing was by immunoSEQ multiplex PCR. The listing records more than 140,000 clones. The material sequenced was PBMCs. These TCRs come from a woman under 30 in good health and CMV-seronegative.

This chain connects TRBV5-1 to TRBJ1-3; possible D gene TRBD1, 5 bases. The CDR3 sequence is 14 residues long. The V gene lost 3 bases and the J gene lost 5 bases, with 12 bases spanning the gap. CDR1 is SGHRS, CDR2 YFSETQ, per germline. CDR3 region: CASSWRDSRNTIYF. CDR3 coding DNA: TGCGCCAGCAGCTGGCGGGACTCACGAAACACCATATATTTT. The entire variable domain, with the rest obtained from reference TRBV5-1 and TRBJ1-3, is as follows: KAGVTQTPRYLIKTRGQQVTLSCSPISGHRSVSWYQQTPGQGLQFLFEYFSETQRNKGNFPGRFSGRQFSNSRSEMNVSTLELGDSALYLCASSWRDSRNTIYFGEGSWLTVV.

V usage is TRBV12-2 and J usage is TRBJ2-7; the DNA was not compared with TRBD1, the D call given in the table. TRBV12-2 is designated a pseudogene. This CDR3 spans 19 amino acids. CDR3 sequence (DNA): TGTGCAAGTCGCCTCAGGACAGGGGTCTTCCCCAAAAGCCCCTACGAGCAGTACGTC. This gives the protein CASRLRTGVFPKSPYEQYV.

The V and J genes are TRBV18 and TRBJ1-1; tentative D call: TRBD1 (5 bases). The CDR3 is made up of 15 amino acids. Germline V gene data show CDR1 as KGHSH and CDR2 as LQKENI. V shed 0 bases and J shed 5 bases, with 13 bases lying between them. CDR3 nucleotides: TGTGCCAGCTCACCACCTGGGGCGGGATGGACTGAAGCTTTCTTT. Translating gives CASSPPGAGWTEAFF.

This rearrangement joins TRBV11-2 to TRBJ2-4; TRBD1 matches 8 bases. V shed 5 bases and J 3 bases; nucleotides not matched to a gene: 6. Looked up from germline, CDR1 is SGHAT and CDR2 is FQNNGV. CDR3 size: 15 residues. The CDR3 region is CASSPTGQVKNIQYF. The CDR3 nucleotides read TGTGCCAGCAGCCCTACGGGACAGGTCAAAAACATTCAGTACTTC. Full variable domain (outside the CDR3, taken from reference TRBV11-2 and TRBJ2-4): EAGVAQSPRYKIIEKRQSVAFWCNPISGHATLYWYQQILGQGPKLLIQFQNNGVVDDSQLPKDRFSAERLKGVDSTLKIQPAKLEDSAVYLCASSPTGQVKNIQYFGAGTRLSVL.

CDR3 coding DNA: TGTGCCAGCAGCCCGCCAGCGGTTGAGCAGTTCTTC. It codes for CASSPPAVEQFF. V usage is TRBV7-9 and J usage is TRBJ2-1; a possible D gene is TRBD2 (5 bases). Deletions cut 5 bases from V and 9 bases from J, with 11 bases between. Germline CDR1 reads SEHNR; CDR2 reads FQNEAQ (reference sequence). This CDR3 region has 12 residues.

The chain uses TRBV21-1 and TRBJ2-1; the D segment call TRBD2 is taken from the table without a DNA check. TRBV21-1 is a pseudogene locus. This CDR3 contains 22 residues. The CDR3 here is CASSIGRTSGLAVTPSYNEQFF. CDR3 DNA sequence: TGTGCCAGCAGCATAGGCAGGACCTCGGGGCTAGCGGTAACACCGTCCTACAATGAGCAGTTCTTC.

The chain couples TRBV5-1 to TRBJ2-3, with TRBD1 matching over 12 bases. The germline CDR1 and CDR2 sequences are SGHRS and YFSETQ. The CDR3 sequence is 16 residues long. The V segment lost 4 bases and the J segment 1 base; nucleotides outside the gene matches: 4. CDR3 residues: CASSTGDRGRTDTQYF. CDR3 bases: TGCGCCAGCAGCACAGGGGACAGGGGGCGCACAGATACGCAGTATTTT. Drawing the rest from reference TRBV5-1 and TRBJ2-3, the complete variable domain is KAGVTQTPRYLIKTRGQQVTLSCSPISGHRSVSWYQQTPGQGLQFLFEYFSETQRNKGNFPGRFSGRQFSNSRSEMNVSTLELGDSALYLCASSTGDRGRTDTQYFGPGTRLTVL.

Comment on this clone: One end of the junction does not line up with germline, which may come from a read error. V is TRBV19 and J is TRBJ1-3, with D tentatively TRBD1 (5 bases). This CDR3 spans 15 amino acids. In germline, CDR1 is LNHDA, CDR2 SQIVND (reference sequence). The CDR3 sequence: CASSMSRGSLNTVYF. The CDR3, as DNA: TGTGCCAGTAGTATGTCCCGGGGGAGTCTGAACACCGTATATTTT.

V usage is TRBV5-1 and J usage is TRBJ2-3; TRBD1 agrees at 7 bases. The CDR3 covers 16 residues. Germline values: CDR1 SGHRS, CDR2 YFSETQ. The ends lost 0 bases at V and 1 base at J; junction bases unmatched: 5. The CDR3: CASSLVQGLGTDTQYF. CDR3 nucleotide sequence: TGCGCCAGCAGCTTGGTACAGGGGCTTGGCACAGATACGCAGTATTTT.

The rearrangement joins TRBV27 to TRBJ2-5; the D gene is possibly TRBD1 (6 bases). The assigned J gene may be wrong: the sequence end matches TRBJ2-7 better. The length of the CDR3 is 13 residues. Germline lookup yields CDR1 MNHEY and CDR2 SMNVEV (reference sequence). The CDR3 sequence: CASSLPGANEQYF. In DNA, the CDR3 is TGTGCCAGCAGTTTACCAGGGGCGAACGAGCAGTACTTC.

The gene calls are TRBV5-6 and TRBJ2-5; 10 positions agree with TRBD1. Germline CDR1 SGHDT, CDR2 YYEEEE. This CDR3 region has 16 residues. The V gene end was trimmed by 2 bases and the J gene end by 4 bases; junction bases not matched to a gene: 8. The CDR3 protein is CASSFSLGQGSETQYF. CDR3 coding DNA: TGTGCCAGCAGCTTTAGTTTGGGACAGGGGTCAGAGACCCAGTACTTC.

The rearrangement joins TRBV4-1 to TRBJ2-3; possible D gene TRBD2, 5 bases. The CDR3 extends over 16 amino acids. With 0 bases removed from V and 1 base from J, the gap between germline ends came to 11 bases. Germline V gene data show CDR1 as MGHRA and CDR2 as YSYEKL. The CDR3 DNA sequence: TGCGCCAGCAGCCAAGAATGGCGGGTGGGCACAGATACGCAGTATTTT. Protein sequence: CASSQEWRVGTDTQYF.

The chain couples TRBV11-3 to TRBJ2-1; 9 positions agree with TRBD2. The CDR3 extends over 15 amino acids. Trimming removed 2 bases from V and 7 bases from J; junction bases left unmatched: 6. Germline CDR1 and CDR2: SGHNT and YENEEA. The CDR3 is CASSLSLAGMNEQFF. The DNA for the CDR3 is TGTGCCAGCAGCTTAAGCCTAGCGGGAATGAATGAGCAGTTCTTC.

This chain links TRBV25-1 with TRBJ2-1; tentatively, D is TRBD2 (5 bases). The CDR3 spans 15 residues. Trimming stripped 7 bases from V and 0 bases from J, with 13 bases between. Germline CDR1 reads MGHDK; CDR2 reads SYGVNS. The CDR3 here is CASTVARSSYNEQFF. DNA for the CDR3: TGTGCCAGCACGGTAGCGCGAAGCTCCTACAATGAGCAGTTCTTC.

V is TRBV29-1 and J is TRBJ2-7; D is possibly TRBD1 (6 bases). This CDR3 region has 15 residues. V lost 6 bases and J lost 3, with 21 bases in between. CDR1 SQVTM and CDR2 ANQGSEA come from the germline V gene. CDR3 in amino acids: CSVESPSGAHYEQYF. The CDR3 nucleotides are TGCAGCGTCGAATCCCCGTCAGGGGCGCACTACGAGCAGTACTTC.

The gene calls are TRBV7-2 and TRBJ2-7; possible D gene TRBD2, 5 bases. Trimming stripped 1 base from V and 3 bases from J, with 13 bases between. CDR3 length: 15 residues. The V gene's germline CDR1 is SGHTA and CDR2 FQGNSA. Here the CDR3 reads CASSLGSGLDYEQYF. CDR3 DNA sequence: TGTGCCAGCAGCTTAGGTTCGGGGTTGGACTACGAGCAGTACTTC.

The chain recombines TRBV19 with TRBJ2-2, with 7 bases fitting TRBD2. CDR1 and CDR2 (germline): LNHDA, SQIVND (reference sequence). Trimming cost V 7 bases and J 6 bases; bases outside gene matches: 11. The CDR3 is 15 residues long. CDR3 region: CASTAGVYIAGELFF. The CDR3 DNA follows: TGTGCCAGTACGGCGGGAGTTTACATAGCCGGGGAGCTGTTTTTT.

The chain joins TRBV7-3 to TRBJ2-3; D gene unclear. Germline CDR1 reads SGHTA; CDR2 reads FQGTGA. The CDR3 runs 14 residues. Trimming stripped 0 bases from V and 4 bases from J, with 8 bases between. CDR3 bases: TGTGCCAGCAGCTTAACGATGGCCCCAGATACGCAGTATTTT. It specifies CASSLTMAPDTQYF.

The chain has TRBV14 and TRBJ2-2; TRBD2 agrees at 8 bases. The CDR3 loop spans 17 amino acids. Trimming removed 0 bases from V and 6 bases from J; junction bases left unmatched: 9. CDR1 SGHDN and CDR2 FVKESK come from the germline V gene. CDR3 bases: TGTGCCAGCAGCCAAGATCGGTCGCGGGAGGTCGCCGGGGAGCTGTTTTTT. Translating it yields CASSQDRSREVAGELFF.

The chain combines TRBV7-3 with TRBJ2-3; 13 bases are shared with TRBD2. The junction had 12 bases not matched to a gene; V was cut back by 5 bases and J by 4 bases. The germline V gene encodes CDR1 SGHTA and CDR2 FQGTGA. This CDR3 is built from 18 residues. The CDR3 loop reads CASSPHGLAGDAPDTQYF. DNA of the CDR3: TGTGCCAGCAGCCCCCATGGACTAGCGGGAGATGCCCCAGATACGCAGTATTTT.

This chain joins TRBV4-2 and TRBJ2-2; D remains ambiguous. Trimming removed 0 bases at V and 2 bases at J, with 4 bases between. The CDR3 is made up of 14 amino acids. Germline assignment: CDR1 LGHNA and CDR2 YNFKEQ. This CDR3 reads CASSQDLNTGELFF. CDR3 nucleotide sequence: TGTGCCAGCAGCCAAGATCTCAACACCGGGGAGCTGTTTTTT.

The J gene is TRBJ2-1, the V gene TRBV7-8; TRBD2 agrees at 7 bases. The CDR3 runs 16 residues. The J segment lost 0 bases and the V segment lost 1 base, leaving 3 bases of the junction unmatched. The germline gives CDR1 SGHVS, CDR2 FQNEAQ. The CDR3 loop is CASSLGSGNSYNEQFF. CDR3 sequence (DNA): TGTGCCAGCAGCTTAGGGAGCGGGAACTCCTACAATGAGCAGTTCTTC.

V and J are TRBV5-5 and TRBJ2-3; a possible D gene is TRBD2 (5 bases). The CDR3 sequence is 15 residues long. The V end was cut by 0 bases, the J end by 4 bases, with 12 bases between. Germline loops: CDR1 SGHKS, CDR2 YYEKEE (reference sequence). The CDR3 region has the DNA TGTGCCAGCAGCTTGGGTCCGGGGTGGGCAGATACGCAGTATTTT. It translates to CASSLGPGWADTQYF.

This chain joins TRBV5-6 and TRBJ2-5; TRBD1 aligns across 9 bases. After removal of 0 bases from V and 9 bases from J, the junction contained 18 bases not matched to a gene. This CDR3 has 18 amino acids. The germline V gene encodes CDR1 SGHDT and CDR2 YYEEEE. Written as DNA, the CDR3 is TGTGCCAGCAGCTTGGAGGTTGGGGGACAGGGTCCCCTAGGGGCCCAGTACTTC. This encodes CASSLEVGGQGPLGAQYF.

The V call is TRBV15, the J call TRBJ1-2; the match to TRBD1 covers 8 bases. Trimming cost V 5 bases and J 1 base; bases outside gene matches: 3. CDR1 is LNHNV and CDR2 is YYDKDF in the germline V gene (reference sequence). The CDR3 is made up of 14 amino acids. CDR3 region: CATSPGGGNYGYTF. DNA of the CDR3: TGTGCCACCAGCCCAGGGGGCGGTAACTATGGCTACACCTTC.

The chain carries TRBV9 and TRBJ2-5; TRBD1 matches 9 bases. The end of the DNA fits TRBJ2-7 better, so the J call may be wrong. The germline gives CDR1 SGDLS, CDR2 YYNGEE. This CDR3 region has 13 residues. The DNA for the CDR3 is TGTGCCAGCAGCATGGGACAGGGTTACGAGCAGTACTTC. It is translated as CASSMGQGYEQYF.